This T cell receptor beta chain was captured by sequencing in a study of beta chain features in type 1 diabetes. Study conclusions and caveats: VDJ junctions sequenced from type 1 diabetes patients showed fewer insertions and more deletions.

The study reverse transcribed the entire isolated RNA, so it sequenced expressed TCRB transcripts. The method was immunoSEQ multiplex PCR; TCRdb's version includes in-frame clones alone and lacks a portion of them. In the table there are around 320,000 clones, less than 15% of which are singletons. In the case of this clone: Its target is not known.

Germline loops: CDR1 SEHNR, CDR2 FQNEAQ (reference sequence). The length of the CDR3 is 14 residues. The junction had 5 bases not matched to a gene; V was cut back by 6 bases and J by 3 bases. The source material was central memory CD4+ T cells from blood. The gene calls are TRBV7-9 and TRBJ2-3; 8 bases are a match to TRBD2. The receptor's source is a man aged 30 to 45 in good health. The CDR3 is CASRRIAGTDTQYF. The CDR3 DNA reads as TGTGCCAGCAGACGAATAGCGGGGACAGATACGCAGTATTTT.